A selection of T cell receptor beta chains follows, all from one sample in a study of T cell responses to AZD1222 COVID-19 vaccine. Clones were read by immunoSEQ multiplex PCR, and TCRdb kept only the in-frame ones, dropping some. The sample records approximately 100,000 clones, around 90% being singletons. The sample in question was peripheral blood, obtained on day 0 of AZD1222 vaccination. The source is an adult in good health. The CDR3 runs from the conserved cysteine through the conserved F or W. The D gene is left open where the match is weak. Some rows have no size entry. The others give once, few or many, or a class for an expanded clone.

V gene: TRBV19
J gene: TRBJ2-7
clone size: -
D gene: TRBD1
CDR3 protein: CASSEGQRYEQYF
CDR3 DNA: TGTGCCAGTAGTGAGGGACAGCGTTACGAGCAGTACTTC

V gene: TRBV7-3
J gene: TRBJ2-1
clone size: -
D gene: -
CDR3 protein: CASSRVGEGVPYNEQFF
CDR3 DNA: TGTGCCAGCAGCCGCGTAGGGGAGGGGGTACCCTACAATGAGCAGTTCTTC

V gene: TRBV3-1/TRBV3-2
J gene: TRBJ2-7
clone size: -
D gene: -
CDR3 protein: CASSPGPTPYEQYF
CDR3 DNA: TGTGCCAGCAGTCCTGGACCGACCCCCTACGAGCAGTACTTC

V gene: TRBV10-2
J gene: TRBJ2-2
clone size: -
D gene: TRBD2
CDR3 protein: CASRAGANTGELFF
CDR3 DNA: TGCGCCAGCAGAGCGGGGGCCAACACCGGGGAGCTGTTTTTT

V gene: TRBV19
J gene: TRBJ1-1
clone size: -
D gene: TRBD1
CDR3 protein: CASKGQGNTEAFF
CDR3 DNA: TGTGCCAGTAAAGGACAGGGGAACACTGAAGCTTTCTTT

V gene: TRBV7-9
J gene: TRBJ1-1
clone size: once
D gene: TRBD1
CDR3 protein: CASRMDRFSEAFF
CDR3 DNA: TGTGCCAGCAGGATGGACAGGTTCAGTGAAGCTTTCTTT

V gene: TRBV5-3
J gene: TRBJ1-5
clone size: -
D gene: TRBD1
CDR3 protein: CARSPGTANSNQPQHF
CDR3 DNA: TGTGCCAGAAGTCCGGGGACAGCCAACAGCAATCAGCCCCAGCATTTT

V gene: TRBV5-1
J gene: TRBJ1-2
clone size: -
D gene: -
CDR3 protein: CASSRQDYGYTF
CDR3 DNA: TGCGCCAGCAGCCGACAGGACTATGGCTACACCTTC

V gene: TRBV23-1
J gene: TRBJ2-2
clone size: -
D gene: -
CDR3 protein: CASTPAPKNTGELFF
CDR3 DNA: TGCGCCAGCACCCCGGCCCCTAAGAACACCGGGGAGCTGTTTTTT

V gene: TRBV19
J gene: TRBJ2-7
clone size: -
D gene: TRBD1
CDR3 protein: CASSEAGGLNEQYF
CDR3 DNA: TGTGCCAGTAGTGAGGCAGGGGGCTTGAACGAGCAGTACTTC

V gene: TRBV5-5
J gene: TRBJ1-3
clone size: -
D gene: -
CDR3 protein: CASSLAVNSGNTIYF
CDR3 DNA: TGTGCCAGCAGCTTGGCGGTGAACTCTGGAAACACCATATATTTT

V gene: TRBV9
J gene: TRBJ2-2
clone size: -
D gene: -
CDR3 protein: CASSLASLANTGELFF
CDR3 DNA: TGTGCCAGCAGCCTCGCCTCCCTCGCGAACACCGGGGAGCTGTTTTTT

V gene: TRBV25-1
J gene: TRBJ2-1
clone size: -
D gene: -
CDR3 protein: CASSMNNEQFF
CDR3 DNA: TGTGCCAGCAGTATGAACAATGAGCAGTTCTTC

V gene: TRBV27
J gene: TRBJ2-1
clone size: few
D gene: TRBD2
CDR3 protein: CASSNGGGDVYNEQFF
CDR3 DNA: TGTGCCAGCTCCAATGGGGGGGGAGACGTCTACAATGAGCAGTTCTTC

V gene: TRBV10-1
J gene: TRBJ2-1
clone size: -
D gene: -
CDR3 protein: CASTASAHYNEQFF
CDR3 DNA: TGCGCCAGCACCGCTAGCGCTCACTACAATGAGCAGTTCTTC

V gene: TRBV5-1
J gene: TRBJ2-5
clone size: -
D gene: TRBD1
CDR3 protein: CASSLFSSRGTQETQYF
CDR3 DNA: TGCGCCAGCAGCTTGTTTTCCAGCAGGGGGACCCAAGAGACCCAGTACTTC

V gene: TRBV7-6
J gene: TRBJ1-2
clone size: -
D gene: -
CDR3 protein: CASSLQENYGYTF
CDR3 DNA: TGTGCCAGCAGTCTACAGGAGAACTATGGCTACACCTTC

V gene: TRBV5-6
J gene: TRBJ1-5
clone size: -
D gene: TRBD1
CDR3 protein: CASSYRGQPQHF
CDR3 DNA: TGTGCCAGCAGCTACAGGGGGCAGCCCCAGCATTTT

V gene: TRBV18
J gene: TRBJ2-7
clone size: -
D gene: TRBD1
CDR3 protein: CASSPSRQGREQYF
CDR3 DNA: TGTGCCAGCTCACCCTCTCGACAGGGTAGAGAGCAGTACTTC

V gene: TRBV6-5
J gene: TRBJ1-6
clone size: -
D gene: -
CDR3 protein: CASSTTVGENLPLHF
CDR3 DNA: TGTGCCAGCAGTACCACAGTCGGGGAGAATTTACCCCTCCACTTT

V gene: TRBV3-1/TRBV3-2
J gene: TRBJ2-2
clone size: -
D gene: TRBD1
CDR3 protein: CASSHRQGVLNTGELFF
CDR3 DNA: TGTGCCAGCAGTCATCGACAGGGGGTTTTGAACACCGGGGAGCTGTTTTTT

V gene: TRBV7-9
J gene: TRBJ2-5
clone size: once
D gene: -
CDR3 protein: CASSLRQNQETQYF
CDR3 DNA: TGTGCCAGCAGCTTACGGCAGAACCAAGAGACCCAGTACTTC

V gene: TRBV10-3
J gene: TRBJ2-5
clone size: once
D gene: TRBD2
CDR3 protein: CAIRLAGEETQYF
CDR3 DNA: TGTGCCATCCGACTAGCGGGAGAAGAGACCCAGTACTTC

V gene: TRBV6-2/TRBV6-3
J gene: TRBJ1-4
clone size: -
D gene: -
CDR3 protein: CASSYDRFNEKLFF
CDR3 DNA: TGTGCCAGCAGTTACGACAGATTTAATGAAAAACTGTTTTTT

V gene: TRBV30
J gene: TRBJ1-5
clone size: few
D gene: -
CDR3 protein: CAWSGGAYQPQHF
CDR3 DNA: TGTGCCTGGAGTGGGGGGGCCTATCAGCCCCAGCATTTT

V gene: TRBV18
J gene: TRBJ1-4
clone size: -
D gene: -
CDR3 protein: CASSPGTTGSGLFF
CDR3 DNA: TGTGCCAGCTCGCCCGGGACAACCGGAAGTGGACTGTTTTTT

V gene: TRBV18
J gene: TRBJ1-1
clone size: -
D gene: -
CDR3 protein: CASQTGGTEAFF
CDR3 DNA: TGTGCCAGCCAGACCGGTGGCACTGAAGCTTTCTTT

V gene: TRBV9
J gene: TRBJ2-3
clone size: -
D gene: TRBD2
CDR3 protein: CASSVATSGRTAFMTDTQYF
CDR3 DNA: TGTGCCAGCAGCGTAGCTACTAGCGGGAGGACCGCCTTTATGACAGATACGCAGTATTTT

V gene: TRBV2
J gene: TRBJ1-1
clone size: -
D gene: TRBD1
CDR3 protein: CASSVSNRGSWNTEAFF
CDR3 DNA: TGTGCCAGCAGTGTATCGAACAGGGGTTCTTGGAACACTGAAGCTTTCTTT

V gene: TRBV10-2
J gene: TRBJ1-5
clone size: -
D gene: -
CDR3 protein: CASNLGPQQEVGPQHF
CDR3 DNA: TGCGCCAGCAATTTGGGGCCGCAGCAGGAGGTCGGGCCCCAGCATTTT

V gene: TRBV5-1
J gene: TRBJ1-1
clone size: -
D gene: -
CDR3 protein: CASSTGTPTEAFF
CDR3 DNA: TGCGCCAGCAGCACAGGGACCCCCACTGAAGCTTTCTTT

V gene: TRBV11-2
J gene: TRBJ1-1
clone size: -
D gene: TRBD1
CDR3 protein: CASRPSAQATGTVNTEAFF
CDR3 DNA: TGTGCCAGCCGCCCTTCGGCCCAGGCCACCGGGACAGTGAACACTGAAGCTTTCTTT

V gene: TRBV6-5
J gene: TRBJ1-6
clone size: -
D gene: TRBD1
CDR3 protein: CASSYPPDRGGSPLHF
CDR3 DNA: TGTGCCAGCAGTTACCCCCCGGACAGGGGGGGATCACCCCTCCACTTT

V gene: TRBV7-6
J gene: TRBJ1-1
clone size: once
D gene: -
CDR3 protein: CASSSAGLSAFF
CDR3 DNA: TGTGCCAGCAGCTCCGCAGGGCTGTCTGCTTTCTTT

V gene: TRBV5-1
J gene: TRBJ1-1
clone size: -
D gene: TRBD1
CDR3 protein: CASSPEGQTGRGRVLLF
CDR3 DNA: TGCGCCAGCAGCCCGGAAGGTCAGACGGGTAGGGGGCGCGTCTTGCTCTTT

V gene: TRBV28
J gene: TRBJ1-2
clone size: -
D gene: TRBD1
CDR3 protein: CASTTGGSGYTF
CDR3 DNA: TGTGCCAGCACCACAGGGGGCTCTGGCTACACCTTC

V gene: TRBV5-1
J gene: TRBJ1-2
clone size: -
D gene: -
CDR3 protein: CASSLGGTAIYGYTF
CDR3 DNA: TGCGCCAGCAGCTTGGGAGGGACGGCTATCTATGGCTACACCTTC

V gene: TRBV9
J gene: TRBJ2-2
clone size: -
D gene: -
CDR3 protein: CASSVAPNTGELFF
CDR3 DNA: TGTGCCAGCAGCGTAGCACCGAACACCGGGGAGCTGTTTTTT